What follows are 11 T cell receptor beta chains derived from one specimen sequenced in a study of shared clonotypes between healthy human individuals (dated by TCRdb to 2020 to 2021). The protocol used for the library was the immunoSEQ multiplex PCR assay. Held by TCRdb, this immuneACCESS table contains in-frame sequences only and omits some clones. Under half of the omission traces to an unresolved V gene where checked; the cause of the rest is unknown. The sample table lists 2 million to 2.5 million clones, less than 95% of them with a count of one. The ten top clones hold about 0.41% of the sample. Input material: naive CD4+ T cells from PBMCs. Per the publication, the cell subset or site label means: CD45RA+ positively selected. These receptors came from a man between 18 and 29 years old in good health. Some clones in this sample may be carry-over from other donors' samples.

The gene calls are TRBV5-1 and TRBJ2-1, with TRBD2 matching over 9 bases. The CDR3 totals 16 residues. The trim removed 4 bases at V and 0 bases at J, leaving 5 bases unmatched. Germline loops: CDR1 SGHRS, CDR2 YFSETQ. In nucleotides, the CDR3 is TGCGCCAGCAGCACCGCGGGGGGGAGCTCCTACAATGAGCAGTTCTTC. This codes for CASSTAGGSSYNEQFF.

The CDR3 here is CASTNRPSYEQYF. Here the CDR3 DNA reads TGTGCTAGTACCAATCGACCTTCCTACGAGCAGTACTTC. The chain links TRBV12-5 to TRBJ2-7; D gene ambiguous. Germline V gene sequence: CDR1 LGHNT, CDR2 FRNRAP. With 8 bases removed from V and 1 base from J, the gap between germline ends came to 12 bases. This CDR3 spans 13 amino acids.

This clone was seen a single time. The rearrangement uses TRBV5-1 and TRBJ2-5, with D tentatively TRBD1 (6 bases). V gave up 0 bases and J gave up 5 bases, with 11 bases separating them. The CDR3 spans 14 residues. CDR1 is SGHRS and CDR2 is YFSETQ in the germline V gene. The CDR3 nucleotides are TGCGCCAGCAGCTTGGGACAGGAGGTCGAGACCCAGTACTTC. Translation: CASSLGQEVETQYF.

The genes are TRBV2 and TRBJ2-5, with TRBD2 matching 7 bases. Trimming took 6 bases from V and 4 from J; bases not matched to a gene: 5. This CDR3 is 13 amino acids long. Germline V gene sequence: CDR1 SNHLY, CDR2 FYNNEI. As DNA, the CDR3 is TGTGCCAGCAGCGGACTAGAGGGAGAGACCCAGTACTTC. Its translation is CASSGLEGETQYF.

This chain connects TRBV4-1 to TRBJ2-6; no clear D gene. The V end lost 3 bases, the J end lost 2 bases, and 14 bases lay between the germline ends. There are 17 residues in the CDR3. Per the germline V gene, CDR1 is MGHRA and CDR2 is YSYEKL. DNA for the CDR3: TGCGCCAGCAGCCAGATGCCGCGGCAGCCTGGGGCCAACGTCCTGACTTTC. This encodes CASSQMPRQPGANVLTF.

The V and J genes are TRBV28 and TRBJ1-5; D is ambiguous. The V and J ends lost 3 bases and 6 bases respectively, with 15 bases between them. The CDR3 totals 15 residues. Germline V gene lookup returns CDR1 MDHEN and CDR2 SYDVKM. The CDR3 DNA sequence: TGTGCCAGCAGTTTGTTCAGAGCCCTGGGTCAGCCCCAGCATTTT. This translates into CASSLFRALGQPQHF.

This sequence joins TRBV5-4 and TRBJ1-1, with 7 bases aligning to TRBD1. The CDR3 loop spans 11 amino acids. The V and J ends lost 5 bases and 7 bases, in that order; junction bases with no gene match: 2. Germline V lookup: CDR1 SGHNT, CDR2 YYREEE (reference sequence). DNA of the CDR3: TGTGCCAGCAGGGGGGACAGTGAAGCTTTCTTT. This gives the protein CASRGDSEAFF.

This chain links TRBV29-1 with TRBJ1-2; 8 bases agree with TRBD1. CDR1 SQVTM and CDR2 ANQGSEA come from the germline V gene. CDR3 length: 11 amino acids. With 7 bases clipped from V and 6 bases from J, the junction kept 4 bases outside the gene matches. DNA of the CDR3: TGCAGCGAGAGGACAGGGAATGGCTACACCTTC. It codes for CSERTGNGYTF.

The rearrangement joins TRBV5-4 to TRBJ1-2; D is undetermined. The CDR3 covers 15 residues. Trimming stripped 0 bases from V and 3 bases from J, with 12 bases between. Germline V CDR1 and CDR2: SGHNT, YYREEE (reference sequence). The CDR3 region has the DNA TGTGCCAGCAGCTTGGCCGTACGCCCGGACTATGGCTACACCTTC. Translation gives CASSLAVRPDYGYTF.

The rearrangement uses TRBV7-2 and TRBJ2-1; TRBD2 agrees at 11 bases. With V trimmed by 6 bases and J by 7 bases, 5 bases remained unmatched. This CDR3 has 14 amino acids. CDR1 and CDR2 (germline): SGHTA, FQGNSA. The DNA for the CDR3 is TGTGCCAGCAGGGGACTAGCGGACTGGAATGAGCAGTTCTTC. This codes for CASRGLADWNEQFF.

The rearrangement joins TRBV6-5 to TRBJ1-6, with D unclear. Germline V CDR1 and CDR2: MNHEY, SVGAGI. V gave up 5 bases and J gave up 13 bases, with 15 bases separating them. The CDR3 has 13 residues. The CDR3 reads CASSRSDSEPLHF. The CDR3 nucleotides are TGTGCCAGCAGTCGTTCAGATAGCGAGCCCCTCCACTTT.